These 21 T cell receptor beta chains were all obtained from the same sample, sequenced in a study of long-term antiretroviral therapy in people with HIV. An immunoSEQ assay, version v3.0, was performed at survey level. Using immunoSEQ multiplex PCR, the repertoire was profiled, and TCRdb retains in-frame clones only, with some absent. The table lists about 20,000 clones, roughly nine tenths of them singletons. The sample consisted of unsorted PBMCs, taken nearly 4.5 years before starting antiretroviral therapy. These receptors were obtained from a woman in her 30s with HIV.

This clone came up a few times. V gene TRBV19 combines with J gene TRBJ1-6; no firm D call. The CDR3 spans 14 residues. Germline values: CDR1 LNHDA, CDR2 SQIVND (reference sequence). V dropped 5 bases and J dropped 11 bases, with 16 bases sitting between them. This CDR3 reads CASSPGLSEPPLHF. CDR3 DNA: TGTGCCAGTAGTCCAGGATTGAGCGAGCCACCCCTCCACTTT.

This sequence joins TRBV18 and TRBJ1-6, with 8 bases fitting TRBD1. Germline V gives CDR1 KGHSH, CDR2 LQKENI. V was clipped by 3 bases and J by 5 bases; unmatched bases: 3. This CDR3 contains 15 residues. CDR3 in amino acids: CASSPARGHNSPLHF. In nucleotides, the CDR3 is TGTGCCAGCTCACCGGCCAGGGGGCATAATTCACCCCTCCACTTT.

The rearrangement uses TRBV5-4 and TRBJ1-1; a weak D match, TRBD1 (6 bases). The CDR3 consists of 11 residues. CDR1 is SGHNT and CDR2 is YYREEE in the germline V gene (reference sequence). V dropped 2 bases and J dropped 8 bases, with 7 bases sitting between them. The CDR3 coding sequence is TGTGCCAGCAGCTTCGGGACAGAAGCTTTCTTT. Its protein is CASSFGTEAFF.

This chain links TRBV7-9 with TRBJ1-2; D possibly corresponds to TRBD1 (5 bases). Germline V gene lookup returns CDR1 SEHNR and CDR2 FQNEAQ (reference sequence). Between the trimmed V and J ends, which lost 4 bases and 4 bases, there was a span of 13 bases. The CDR3 consists of 14 residues. CDR3 coding DNA: TGTGCCAGCAGCTCCCCCCAGGGCTCCTATGGCTACACCTTC. It translates to CASSSPQGSYGYTF.

The V and J genes are TRBV6-5 and TRBJ1-1, with a possible D match to TRBD1 (6 bases). There are 16 residues in the CDR3. Germline V lookup: CDR1 MNHEY, CDR2 SVGAGI. Between the trimmed V and J ends, which lost 0 bases and 0 bases, there was a span of 11 bases. The CDR3 spells CASSYSGGDLNTEAFF. CDR3 coding DNA: TGTGCCAGCAGTTACTCCGGGGGCGACTTGAACACTGAAGCTTTCTTT.

This clone was counted once. The rearrangement joins TRBV6-4 to TRBJ2-5; D is possibly TRBD2 (7 bases). In germline, CDR1 is MRHNA, CDR2 SNTAGT. Trimming pared 3 bases from V and 0 bases from J, leaving 20 bases between. There are 18 residues in the CDR3. The CDR3: CASSEGKWGGPYQETQYF. The DNA for the CDR3 is TGTGCCAGCAGTGAAGGGAAGTGGGGGGGGCCGTACCAAGAGACCCAGTACTTC.

The chain is built from TRBV5-1 and TRBJ2-5; 16 positions match TRBD2. Germline V lookup: CDR1 SGHRS, CDR2 YFSETQ. V was clipped by 4 bases and J by 4 bases; unmatched bases: 4. CDR3 length equals 16 residues. The CDR3 sequence: CASSPGTSGGVETQYF. Here the CDR3 DNA reads TGCGCCAGCAGCCCCGGGACTAGCGGGGGGGTAGAGACCCAGTACTTC.

In its sample, this clone was seen once. The chain couples TRBV12-5 to TRBJ1-1; D remains unclear. This CDR3 is built from 12 residues. Germline CDR1 and CDR2: LGHNT and FRNRAP. V was clipped by 3 bases and J by 7 bases, with 9 bases between them. DNA of the CDR3: TGTGCTAGTGGTTTTGGGAAGGGTGAAGCTTTCTTT. As protein: CASGFGKGEAFF.

V gene TRBV4-3 combines with J gene TRBJ2-6; D unresolved. Germline V lookup: CDR1 LGHNA, CDR2 YSLEER. CDR3 size: 18 residues. Deletions cut 0 bases from V and 0 bases from J, with 12 bases between. The CDR3 region is CASSQDGRELSGANVLTF. CDR3 coding DNA: TGCGCCAGCAGCCAAGATGGCAGAGAACTCTCTGGGGCCAACGTCCTGACTTTC.

The J gene is TRBJ2-7, the V gene TRBV6-5, with D maybe TRBD2 (6 bases). The CDR3 covers 13 residues. Deletions cut 5 bases from V and 5 bases from J, with 13 bases between. Germline lookup yields CDR1 MNHEY and CDR2 SVGAGI. The DNA of the CDR3 is TGTGCCAGCAGTCCAGGCGGGGCCCACGAGCAGTACTTC. Amino acids: CASSPGGAHEQYF.

In DNA, the CDR3 is TGTGCCAGCTCACCAACAGGGGAGGATGAAAAACTGTTTTTT. Amino acid sequence: CASSPTGEDEKLFF. The J gene is TRBJ1-4, the V gene TRBV18; the match to TRBD1 covers 7 bases. Germline CDR1 and CDR2: KGHSH and LQKENI. The CDR3 is 14 residues long. Trimming cost V 2 bases and J 6 bases; bases outside gene matches: 3.

The J gene is TRBJ2-1, the V gene TRBV5-1; 8 nucleotides line up with TRBD2. Trimming removed 1 base from V and 0 bases from J; junction bases left unmatched: 9. The CDR3 totals 18 residues. In germline, CDR1 is SGHRS, CDR2 YFSETQ. DNA for the CDR3: TGCGCCAGCAGCTTGAGGGCGGGGGGCCTAAGCTCCTACAATGAGCAGTTCTTC. Translation gives CASSLRAGGLSSYNEQFF.

The rearrangement uses TRBV5-1 and TRBJ1-1; TRBD1 agrees at 9 bases. V lost 4 bases to trimming and J lost 6 bases; unmatched junction nucleotides: 25. CDR3 length equals 20 residues. Germline assignment: CDR1 SGHRS and CDR2 YFSETQ. CDR3 protein: CASSQLTRRDRVVQIAEAFF. The CDR3 DNA reads as TGCGCCAGCAGCCAACTGACAAGACGGGACAGGGTTGTTCAAATTGCTGAAGCTTTCTTT.

The chain carries TRBV4-3 and TRBJ2-3, with a tentative D call TRBD2 (6 bases). The V and J ends lost 0 bases and 2 bases respectively, with 15 bases between them. This CDR3 contains 17 residues. Germline V CDR1 and CDR2: LGHNA, YSLEER. CDR3 DNA: TGCGCCAGCAGCCAAGAATCGGCGGGGTTCTCCACAGATACGCAGTATTTT. This encodes CASSQESAGFSTDTQYF.

The chain recombines TRBV5-6 with TRBJ1-6; TRBD1 matches at 9 bases. Germline V gene lookup returns CDR1 SGHDT and CDR2 YYEEEE. The V and J ends lost 4 bases and 8 bases, in that order; junction bases with no gene match: 10. This CDR3 has 16 amino acids. This CDR3 reads CASSPTWGQGDSPLHF. DNA for the CDR3: TGTGCCAGCAGCCCAACTTGGGGACAGGGTGATTCACCCCTCCACTTT.

The chain couples TRBV19 to TRBJ1-2, with 9 bases matching TRBD1. The V and J ends lost 5 bases and 4 bases, in that order; junction bases with no gene match: 11. CDR1 is LNHDA and CDR2 is SQIVND in the germline V gene (reference sequence). The CDR3 runs to 16 residues. CDR3: CASSATDRGKGYGYTF. In DNA, the CDR3 is TGTGCCAGTAGTGCCACGGACAGGGGTAAGGGCTATGGCTACACCTTC.

This chain joins TRBV6-5 and TRBJ1-1; 8 positions match TRBD1. CDR3 size: 16 residues. V shed 4 bases, J shed 4 bases, and the junction held 11 bases outside the gene matches. Germline V gene lookup returns CDR1 MNHEY and CDR2 SVGAGI. The DNA for the CDR3 is TGTGCCAGCAGTTCCCTTCAGGGGGCGGGGATCACTGAAGCTTTCTTT. This sequence encodes CASSSLQGAGITEAFF.

The rearrangement uses TRBV11-1 and TRBJ2-1, with D perhaps assigned TRBD1 or TRBD2 (5 bases each). Germline lookup yields CDR1 SGHAT and CDR2 FQDESV (reference sequence). Trimming stripped 5 bases from V and 4 bases from J, with 12 bases between. The CDR3 length is 14 residues. CDR3 in amino acids: CASSRGDGYNEQFF. The CDR3 DNA reads TGTGCCAGCAGCCGAGGGGACGGATACAATGAGCAGTTCTTC.

The chain links TRBV5-1 to TRBJ2-2; 8 positions match TRBD1. The CDR3 sequence is 15 residues long. Looked up from germline, CDR1 is SGHRS and CDR2 is YFSETQ. The ends lost 0 bases at V and 3 bases at J; junction bases unmatched: 1. This chain's CDR3 is CASSLGTGHTGELFF. The CDR3 nucleotides read TGCGCCAGCAGCTTGGGGACAGGGCACACCGGGGAGCTGTTTTTT.

This chain uses TRBV7-2 with TRBJ1-2; TRBD1 might be the D (5 bases). The germline gives CDR1 SGHTA, CDR2 FQGNSA. V was cut by 5 bases and J by 3 bases, with 16 bases left in between. The CDR3 totals 15 residues. DNA for the CDR3: TGTGCCAGCAGCCAGGGACCCCTAACCGACTATGGCTACACCTTC. This gives the protein CASSQGPLTDYGYTF.

The chain couples TRBV11-3 to TRBJ2-7; TRBD2 might be the D (5 bases). The ends were cut back, 5 bases at V and 1 base at J, with 15 bases in the middle. Germline CDR1 SGHNT, CDR2 YENEEA. The CDR3 totals 15 residues. The CDR3 spells CASSPQDGESYEQYF. CDR3 DNA sequence: TGTGCCAGCAGCCCCCAGGACGGGGAGTCCTACGAGCAGTACTTC.